These T cell receptor beta chains were read from a single sample in a study of OX40 agonist ivuxolimab in advanced cancers. Sequenced by immunoSEQ multiplex PCR; TCRdb stores in-frame clones only, minus some. The table lists approximately 99,000 clones, about 96% of them singletons, with just over 2% in the top ten. The input for sequencing was CD4+ or CD8+ T cells sorted from blood, taken in a trial of the OX40 agonist ivuxolimab. The source of these receptors is an adult with an advanced solid tumor such as melanoma, head and neck, liver or kidney cancer. The CDR3 runs from the conserved cysteine through the conserved F or W. The D gene is left open where the match is weak. Clone size appears in some rows only: once, few, many, or a class for an expanded clone.

>TRBD2|TRBV27|.|TRBJ2-1
TGTGCCAGCAGTCCGGGACTAGCGGGAGCTGAGCAGTTCTTC
CASSPGLAGAEQFF
>.|TRBV19|.|TRBJ2-7
TGTGCCAGTAGTATATCAGGGAGCCGCTACGAGCAGTACTTC
CASSISGSRYEQYF
>.|TRBV28|.|TRBJ1-2
TGTGCCAGCAGTGGGCCAGGTGGCTACACCTTC
CASSGPGGYTF
>TRBD2|TRBV7-8|.|TRBJ2-7
TGTGCCAGCAGCCACCGTCCCCTAGCGGGAGGCCCTATCGAGCAGTACTTC
CASSHRPLAGGPIEQYF
>.|TRBV6-5|.|TRBJ2-7
TGTGCCAGCAAGGCGGGTCCCTATTCGAAAGAGCAGTACTTC
CASKAGPYSKEQYF
>.|TRBV4-3|.|TRBJ2-1
TGCGCCAGCAGCCAAGATCGGGCTTACAATGAGCAGTTCTTC
CASSQDRAYNEQFF
>TRBD1|TRBV7-6|.|TRBJ2-7
TGTGCCAGCAGCTTCGAGGACAGGGCAACCTACGAGCAGTACTTC
CASSFEDRATYEQYF
>.|TRBV27|.|TRBJ1-1
TGTGCCAGCAGTTTGGGTACGAACACTGAAGCTTTCTTT
CASSLGTNTEAFF
>.|TRBV5-4|.|TRBJ2-7
TGTGCCAGCAGCTTGGCCAATAGTGGCGTCTACGAGCAGTACTTC
CASSLANSGVYEQYF
>.|TRBV6-5|once|TRBJ2-5
TGTGCCAGCAGGACGGAAGGGTGGGAGACCCAGTACTTC
CASRTEGWETQYF
>.|TRBV7-6|.|TRBJ2-5
TGTGCCAGCAGCTTAAAGGGGCGGGAAATCCAAGAGACCCAGTACTTC
CASSLKGREIQETQYF
>.|TRBV25-1|.|TRBJ2-4
TGTGCCAGCAGTGAATTTGGGGGAAGGAACATTCAGTACTTC
CASSEFGGRNIQYF
>TRBD1|TRBV19|.|TRBJ2-1
TGTGCCAGTAGTCTTACAGGGGGCAGTGAGCAGTTCTTC
CASSLTGGSEQFF
>.|TRBV4-2|.|TRBJ1-1
TGTGCCAGCAGCCAAGATATATGGCAGATGAACACTGAAGCTTTCTTT
CASSQDIWQMNTEAFF
>TRBD2|TRBV5-4|.|TRBJ2-7
TGTGCCAGCAGCTTGGTTCTGGGAGGGGAGCAGTACTTC
CASSLVLGGEQYF
>.|TRBV7-9|.|TRBJ1-1
TGTGCCAGCAGCCAACCCGGGACCCTGGTTGCAAACACTGAAGCTTTCTTT
CASSQPGTLVANTEAFF
>.|TRBV19|.|TRBJ1-2
TGTGCCAGTAATCCGGGGCTCGGCTATGGCTACACCTTC
CASNPGLGYGYTF